These T cell receptor beta chains were read from a single sample in a study of T cells in Graves' hyperthyroidism and ophthalmopathy. TCRdb independently ran MiXCR on the multiplex PCR reads; one entry per CDR3 protein. Of over 700,000 distinct CDR3 sequences detected, around a third appear once; the ten largest clones hold around a third. The sequencing sample was made of blood. These receptor sequences come from a woman aged 40-49 years with Graves' hyperthyroidism. CDR3s include the opening cysteine and the closing phenylalanine or tryptophan. The D gene is left open where the match is weak. Size is stated for part of the rows, as once, few or many counts, or as a class when the clone is expanded.

abundance	v_gene	d_gene	j_gene	CDR3aa	CDR3nt
once	TRBV7-8	NA	TRBJ1-3	CASSLSSRGNTIYF	TGTGCCAGCAGCTTAAGTTCGAGGGGAAACACCATATATTTT
many	TRBV6-5	NA	TRBJ2-2	CASSYPNTGELFF	TGTGCCAGCAGTTACCCGAACACCGGGGAGCTGTTTTTT
NA	TRBV2	NA	TRBJ2-3	CASSQRRGDTQYF	TGTGCCAGCAGTCAAAGACGGGGAGATACGCAGTATTTT
NA	TRBV18	NA	TRBJ1-2	CASSPREGIYGYTF	TGTGCCAGCTCACCAAGGGAAGGGATCTATGGCTACACCTTC
few	TRBV5-1	TRBD1	TRBJ1-1	CASSLEGQGRDEAFF	TGCGCCAGCAGCTTGGAGGGACAGGGGCGGGATGAAGCTTTCTTT
NA	TRBV12-3/TRBV12-4	TRBD1	TRBJ1-4	CASRTGTGDGEKLFF	TGTGCCAGCAGAACCGGGACAGGGGATGGTGAAAAACTGTTTTTT
few	TRBV5-4	TRBD1	TRBJ1-1	CASSGQGALGAAEAFF	TGTGCCAGCAGCGGACAGGGGGCTCTGGGGGCCGCCGAAGCTTTCTTT
NA	TRBV11-2	NA	TRBJ2-7	CASSLLVADYEQYF	TGTGCCAGCAGCTTACTCGTGGCAGACTACGAGCAGTACTTC
many	TRBV7-9	TRBD1	TRBJ1-1	CASSQGGHTEAFF	TGTGCCAGCAGCCAAGGGGGCCACACTGAAGCTTTCTTT
NA	TRBV6-1	NA	TRBJ1-3	CASRSGGDTIYF	TGTGCCAGCAGATCCGGGGGAGACACCATATATTTT
NA	TRBV10-3	NA	TRBJ2-6	CAISDGPRTEAF	TGTGCCATCTCGGACGGGCCCAGGACTGAAGCTTTC
NA	TRBV29-1	NA	TRBJ2-7	CSLGQNSYEQYF	TGCAGCCTCGGACAGAACTCCTACGAGCAGTACTTC
few	TRBV29-1	NA	TRBJ1-1	CSVEGGGDTEAFF	TGCAGCGTTGAAGGGGGAGGGGACACTGAAGCTTTCTTT
few	TRBV28	TRBD1	TRBJ2-5	CASSSGTGHETQYF	TGTGCCAGCAGTTCCGGGACAGGGCACGAGACCCAGTACTTC
NA	TRBV7-9	TRBD1	TRBJ1-4	CASSLTGTGGTNEKLFF	TGTGCCAGCAGCTTAACCGGGACAGGGGGAACTAATGAAAAACTGTTTTTT
many	TRBV6-5	NA	TRBJ2-7	CASSYHSGSSYEQYF	TGTGCCAGCAGTTACCATTCGGGTAGCTCCTACGAGCAGTACTTC
NA	TRBV24-1	TRBD2	TRBJ2-1	CATSEGGSSYNEQFF	TGTGCCACCAGTGAGGGCGGGAGCTCCTACAATGAGCAGTTCTTC
few	TRBV20-1	TRBD1	TRBJ2-7	CSAPAPGQGAAYEQYF	TGCAGTGCTCCTGCCCCGGGACAGGGGGCTGCCTACGAGCAGTACTTC
NA	TRBV6-6	NA	TRBJ1-1	CASSYSGWETEAFF	TGTGCCAGCAGTTACTCAGGGTGGGAAACTGAAGCTTTCTTT
once	TRBV2	TRBD1	TRBJ2-5	CASRPGQGSSQYF	TGTGCCAGCAGGCCCGGACAGGGGTCGTCCCAGTACTTC
NA	TRBV11-3	TRBD1	TRBJ1-1	CASSPGTGVTEAFF	TGTGCCAGCAGTCCCGGGACAGGCGTTACTGAAGCTTTCTTT
NA	TRBV7-9	NA	TRBJ1-2	CASSGPGTNYGYTF	TGTGCCAGCAGCGGGCCAGGGACTAACTATGGCTACACCTTC